Below, 15 T cell receptor beta chains from the same sample are listed, as sequenced in a study of patients and donors after allogeneic stem cell transplantation. TCRdb passed the RT-PCR reads through MiXCR, listing each CDR3 protein once. This sample has hundreds of thousands of distinct CDR3 sequences; roughly 16% occur once, and the top ten carry around 7.9%. Material for sequencing was blood, either unsorted or a sorted T cell fraction (not recorded which). The receptors shown here come from a human donor who was either an allogeneic HSCT recipient or a stem cell or donor lymphocyte infusion donor (not recorded which). It is not recorded whose cells these are; they may come from a transplant donor.

This clonotype has at least ten counts. The V gene is TRBV12-3 or TRBV12-4, the J gene TRBJ1-2; 7 nucleotides line up with TRBD1. The CDR3 has 11 residues. Trimming cost V 4 bases and J 7 bases; bases outside gene matches: 0. The CDR3 nucleotides are TGTGCCAGCAGTTACAGGGGTGGCTACACCTTC. It translates to CASSYRGGYTF.

V gene TRBV24-1 combines with J gene TRBJ2-7; D ambiguous. CDR1 is KGHDR, CDR2 SFDVKD, per germline. The CDR3 is made up of 13 amino acids. V was trimmed by 5 bases and J by 0 bases, leaving 7 bases between them. In DNA form, the CDR3 reads TGTGCCACCAGTGCGAAAGCCTCCTACGAGCAGTACTTC. It encodes CATSAKASYEQYF.

This clonotype was counted many times. The genes are TRBV29-1 and TRBJ1-2; no clear D. Between the trimmed V and J ends, which lost 8 bases and 3 bases, there was a span of 16 bases. The CDR3 loop spans 13 amino acids. Looked up from germline, CDR1 is SQVTM and CDR2 is ANQGSEA. In DNA, the CDR3 is TGCAGCTCCCGCGGGGAAGTAGACTATGGCTACACCTTC. This translates into CSSRGEVDYGYTF.

The chain couples TRBV18 to TRBJ2-1; 9 nucleotides match TRBD2. Trimming at V came to 2 bases and at J to 4 bases, leaving 3 bases not matched to a gene. The CDR3 sequence is 15 residues long. Germline values: CDR1 KGHSH, CDR2 LQKENI. The CDR3 nucleotides read TGTGCCAGCTCACCAAGCCTAGCGGGGTACAATGAGCAGTTCTTC. It is translated as CASSPSLAGYNEQFF. Filled out from reference TRBV18 and TRBJ2-1, the complete variable domain reads NAGVMQNPRHLVRRRGQEARLRCSPMKGHSHVYWYRQLPEEGLKFMVYLQKENIIDESGMPKERFSAEFPKEGPSILRIQQVVRGDSAAYFCASSPSLAGYNEQFFGPGTRLTVL.

This chain connects TRBV7-8 to TRBJ2-5; no clear D gene. V was pared by 4 bases and J by 4 bases, with 13 bases between. The CDR3 spans 14 residues. The germline V gene encodes CDR1 SGHVS and CDR2 FQNEAQ. The CDR3 is CASSSGPNRETQYF. In DNA form, the CDR3 reads TGTGCCAGCAGCTCAGGACCGAACCGAGAGACCCAGTACTTC.

This clonotype showed up many times. The rearrangement uses TRBV4-1 and TRBJ2-2, with 8 bases identical to TRBD1. The CDR3 length is 14 residues. Per the germline V gene, CDR1 is MGHRA and CDR2 is YSYEKL. The V gene end was trimmed by 3 bases and the J gene end by 4 bases; junction bases not matched to a gene: 1. The CDR3 loop reads CASSHDRGTGELFF. The DNA of the CDR3 is TGCGCCAGCAGCCACGACAGGGGCACCGGGGAGCTGTTTTTT.

The table lists this clonotype with a few counts. This sequence joins TRBV12-3 or TRBV12-4 and TRBJ2-5, with 13 nucleotides matching TRBD2. The ends lost 4 bases at V and 1 base at J; junction bases unmatched: 6. The CDR3 consists of 17 residues. CDR3 nucleotides: TGTGCCAGCAGTTCCGGACTAGCGGGAGCTCCCCAAGAGACCCAGTACTTC. This codes for CASSSGLAGAPQETQYF.

The chain recombines TRBV20-1 with TRBJ2-7; D remains unclear. The CDR3 extends over 13 amino acids. Trimming shortened V by 5 bases and J by 3 bases, and 14 bases separated the two germline ends. In germline, CDR1 is DFQATT, CDR2 SNEGSKA (reference sequence). CDR3 loop: CSAGGAGIYEQYF. CDR3 sequence (DNA): TGCAGTGCTGGCGGTGCTGGTATCTACGAGCAGTACTTC.

This clonotype was seen only a few times. This sequence joins TRBV5-1 and TRBJ2-7, with D possibly TRBD1 on 5 matching bases. V was pared by 0 bases and J by 5 bases, with 21 bases between. Germline V gene data show CDR1 as SGHRS and CDR2 as YFSETQ. The CDR3 runs 17 residues. In DNA, the CDR3 is TGCGCCAGCAGCTTGGTTCAGGGAAGGACGGGCGGTGACGAGCAGTACTTC. This codes for CASSLVQGRTGGDEQYF.

V gene TRBV24-1 combines with J gene TRBJ1-5; D is uncertain. Germline V gives CDR1 KGHDR, CDR2 SFDVKD. The CDR3 extends over 14 amino acids. V gave up 2 bases and J gave up 4 bases, with 8 bases separating them. In DNA form, the CDR3 reads TGTGCCACCAGTGATTCGAGGAGGAATCAGCCCCAGCATTTT. The encoded protein is CATSDSRRNQPQHF.

This clonotype was detected a few times. The V and J genes are TRBV7-9 and TRBJ2-5; possibly TRBD1 or TRBD2 for D (5 bases each). Germline-derived CDR1 and CDR2 are SEHNR and FQNEAQ (reference sequence). V lost 5 bases to trimming and J lost 2 bases, with 15 bases between them. The CDR3 spans 15 residues. The CDR3 nucleotides read TGTGCCAGCAGCCCGAGGGGCGACTTTCAAGAGACCCAGTACTTC. It codes for CASSPRGDFQETQYF.

Only a few counts were recorded for this clonotype. This sequence joins TRBV2 and TRBJ1-5, with 7 nucleotides matching TRBD1. Germline V gives CDR1 SNHLY, CDR2 FYNNEI. With V trimmed by 6 bases and J by 0 bases, 5 bases remained unmatched. This CDR3 is 15 amino acids long. CDR3 sequence (DNA): TGTGCCAGCAGCTTCCAGGGGGATAGCAATCAGCCCCAGCATTTT. It encodes CASSFQGDSNQPQHF.

The gene calls are TRBV20-1 and TRBJ1-6; maybe TRBD1 (5 bases). This CDR3 is built from 14 residues. The germline CDR1 and CDR2 sequences are DFQATT and SNEGSKA (reference sequence). Trimming pared 5 bases from V and 5 bases from J, leaving 13 bases between. CDR3 sequence reads: CSAPGTDHNSPLHF. The CDR3 bases are TGCAGTGCTCCGGGGACGGATCATAATTCACCCCTCCACTTT.

The DNA for the CDR3 is TGTGCCATCAGCTGGGGACAGGTAGGGGATCAGCCCCAGCATTTT. Protein product: CAISWGQVGDQPQHF. The rearrangement links TRBV10-3 to TRBJ1-5; TRBD1 matches at 8 bases. The CDR3 is 15 residues long. Germline loops: CDR1 ENHRY, CDR2 SYGVKD. V trimming: 6 bases; J trimming: 5 bases; junction bases outside the gene matches: 9.

The V and J genes are TRBV6-1 and TRBJ2-5; 8 bases fit TRBD2. Trimming cost V 2 bases and J 5 bases; bases outside gene matches: 13. From germline, CDR1 is MNHNS and CDR2 SASEGT. The CDR3 sequence is 17 residues long. The CDR3 sequence: CASSEIGGGIAGETQYF. The CDR3, as DNA: TGTGCCAGCAGTGAAATCGGAGGGGGAATAGCGGGGGAGACCCAGTACTTC.